This T cell receptor (beta chain) was recorded in a study of CD8 T cell repertoires and HIV-1 epitope variants. Across the whole study: Control wells had CMV/EBV/flu peptides, negative Ebola AY9, or no peptide. Tested: three Gag epitope families, Nef HW9 and YT9.

A remark on this clone: The antigen remains undetermined.

Study-level points and caveats: Nine or ten antigen-specific TCR beta clonotypes were found; roughly 6 seemed cross-reactive to variants.

The CDR3 loop spans 14 amino acids. With 0 bases removed from V and 5 bases from J, the gap between germline ends came to 11 bases. Germline V CDR1 and CDR2: SGHRS, YFSETQ. Sequenced by immunoSEQ multiplex PCR; TCRdb stores in-frame clones only, minus some. Of thousands of clones detected, 65% to 80% appear once; the ten largest clones hold 40% to 50%. The rearrangement uses TRBV5-1 and TRBJ2-5, with a possible D match to TRBD1 (5 bases). The sample consisted of cultured CD8+ T cells derived from PBMCs. This receptor was obtained from a male donor with HIV. CDR3 sequence: CASSLVGAGETQYF. Written as DNA, the CDR3 is TGCGCCAGCAGCTTGGTTGGGGCCGGGGAGACCCAGTACTTC.